These 28 T cell receptor beta chains share one sample of origin, sequenced in a study of T cell repertoires in cytomegalovirus infection. TCRdb recomputed calls from the reads with MiXCR, one row per CDR3 protein. The table has about 450,000 distinct CDR3 sequences, roughly 30% seen once. The material sequenced was PBMCs. The source is a human donor in good health (CMV status not recorded). Some clones in this sample may be carry-over from other donors' samples.

This CDR3 reads CSARAVEGGYTDTQYF. The CDR3 DNA sequence: TGCAGTGCTAGAGCGGTAGAGGGGGGCTACACAGATACGCAGTATTTT. The V and J genes are TRBV20-1 and TRBJ2-3; tentatively, D is TRBD1 or TRBD2 (6 bases each). The germline V gene encodes CDR1 DFQATT and CDR2 SNEGSKA (reference sequence). CDR3 length equals 16 residues. V was trimmed by 1 base and J by 2 bases, leaving 16 bases between them.

This clonotype was counted between two and nine times. The chain links TRBV20-1 to TRBJ2-7, with D possibly matching TRBD2 (5 bases). Germline CDR1 is DFQATT and CDR2 is SNEGSKA (reference sequence). The CDR3 spans 15 residues. Trimming removed 1 base at V and 0 bases at J, with 13 bases between. The CDR3 sequence: CSARAGIPPSYEQYF. The CDR3 coding sequence is TGCAGTGCTAGAGCCGGGATCCCCCCCTCCTACGAGCAGTACTTC.

This clonotype appeared many times. The chain combines TRBV7-2 with TRBJ1-1; D is uncertain. V lost 4 bases and J 1 base, leaving 16 bases between the germline ends. The CDR3 runs to 16 residues. Germline CDR1 and CDR2: SGHTA and FQGNSA. The CDR3, as DNA: TGTGCCAGCAGCTCCAGTAATTTGGCGGGGAACACTGAAGCTTTCTTT. Translated, it gives CASSSSNLAGNTEAFF.

In regard to this clonotype: Since the CDR3 does not end with the conserved phenylalanine or tryptophan, this likely comes from a read error. This chain joins TRBV6-6 and TRBJ2-7; TRBD2 matches 13 bases. J was trimmed by 1 base and V by 0 bases; bases with no gene match: 6. Germline assignment: CDR1 MNHNY and CDR2 SVGAGI (reference sequence). CDR3 length equals 18 residues. CDR3 in DNA: TGTGCCAGCAGTTACTCAACTAGCGGGGGGGCCCTTTCCTACGAGCAGTACTTA. This translates into CASSYSTSGGALSYEQYL.

V usage is TRBV20-1 and J usage is TRBJ2-2; the D call may be TRBD1 or TRBD2 (5 bases each). Trimming removed 3 bases at V and 0 bases at J, with 11 bases between. Germline CDR1 reads DFQATT; CDR2 reads SNEGSKA (reference sequence). CDR3 length: 15 amino acids. The CDR3 coding sequence is TGCAGTGCTAGGGAAGGGACCACGAACACCGGGGAGCTGTTTTTT. It encodes CSAREGTTNTGELFF.

This clonotype was observed a few times. This rearrangement joins TRBV19 to TRBJ1-4; D is possibly TRBD1 (6 bases). CDR1 LNHDA and CDR2 SQIVND come from the germline V gene (reference sequence). Trimming stripped 3 bases from V and 6 bases from J, with 11 bases between. The CDR3 contains 14 residues. The CDR3 bases are TGTGCCAGTAGTATCAGGGGAGGAGATGAAAAACTGTTTTTT. Encoded protein: CASSIRGGDEKLFF.

Concerning this clonotype itself: A much larger clone lies a single base off, so this may be a read error. The chain links TRBV7-9 to TRBJ2-1; 9 bases map to TRBD2. Germline values: CDR1 SEHNR, CDR2 FQNEAQ (reference sequence). This CDR3 spans 17 amino acids. The DNA for the CDR3 is TGTGACAGCAGCCTGGCTGCGGGACTAGCTCAGGTAGATGAGCAGTTCTTC. Translated, it gives CDSSLAAGLAQVDEQFF.

This clonotype has just a few counts. CDR3 loop: CASSWPGGIEQFF. Here the CDR3 DNA reads TGTGCCAGCAGCTGGCCAGGGGGAATTGAGCAGTTCTTC. The chain joins TRBV7-9 to TRBJ2-1, with 7 bases lining up with TRBD1. The V gene end was trimmed by 4 bases and the J gene end by 9 bases; junction bases not matched to a gene: 6. The CDR3 covers 13 residues. CDR1 and CDR2 from the germline V gene are SEHNR and FQNEAQ (reference sequence).

Only a few counts were recorded for this clonotype. The chain has TRBV6-2 or TRBV6-3 and TRBJ1-5, with 9 bases aligning to TRBD1. This CDR3 has 19 residues. From germline, CDR1 is MNHEY and CDR2 SVGEGT. V shed 6 bases and J 7 bases; nucleotides not matched to a gene: 22. CDR3 amino acids: CASSSLGTGSSLITQPQHF. The CDR3 nucleotides read TGTGCCAGCAGCTCCCTTGGGACAGGGAGTTCTCTAATTACCCAGCCCCAGCATTTT.

Many counts were recorded for this clonotype. The chain links TRBV12-3 or TRBV12-4 to TRBJ2-7, with a possible D match to TRBD1 (6 bases). Trimming took 6 bases from V and 6 from J, leaving 15 bases between them. The CDR3 runs to 13 residues. CDR3: CASRQTGLGEQYF. The CDR3 DNA reads TGTGCCAGCAGACAAACAGGGTTAGGCGAGCAGTACTTC.

This clonotype was recorded a few times. This chain links TRBV7-6 with TRBJ1-1, with D unresolved. The germline CDR1 and CDR2 sequences are SGHVS and FNYEAQ. Trimming took off 0 bases at V and 7 bases at J, with 18 bases between the two ends. The length of the CDR3 is 16 residues. The CDR3 bases are TGTGCCAGCAGCTTAGCGGCAGGCCCTCTTCTGCTTGAAGCTTTCTTT. The encoded protein is CASSLAAGPLLLEAFF.

This rearrangement joins TRBV6-1 to TRBJ1-2; a possible D gene is TRBD1 (6 bases). CDR1 and CDR2 from the germline V gene are MNHNS and SASEGT. The length of the CDR3 is 15 residues. Trimming pared 6 bases from V and 5 bases from J, leaving 19 bases between. CDR3 DNA sequence: TGTGCCAGCAGCCCACAGGGTGGGGGAGGTTATGGCTACACCTTC. Translating it yields CASSPQGGGGYGYTF.

In its sample, this clonotype was seen a few times. This chain joins TRBV4-1 and TRBJ1-4; TRBD1 matches at 8 bases. The germline V gene encodes CDR1 MGHRA and CDR2 YSYEKL. CDR3 length equals 15 residues. V lost 0 bases to trimming and J lost 7 bases; unmatched junction nucleotides: 4. The CDR3 protein is CASSQEDRESEKLFF. In DNA form, the CDR3 reads TGCGCCAGCAGCCAAGAGGACAGGGAATCTGAAAAACTGTTTTTT.

This clonotype was observed many times. V and J are TRBV20-1 and TRBJ2-7, with D maybe TRBD1 (5 bases). The CDR3 has 12 residues. The germline gives CDR1 DFQATT, CDR2 SNEGSKA (reference sequence). With 3 bases removed from V and 2 bases from J, the gap between germline ends came to 8 bases. CDR3 sequence (DNA): TGCAGTGCTAGCCAGGGCCCCTACGAGCAGTACTTC. Residues: CSASQGPYEQYF.

The chain carries TRBV7-6 and TRBJ2-5; D possibly uses TRBD1 or TRBD2 (5 bases each). The germline V gene has CDR1 SGHVS and CDR2 FNYEAQ. The V gene lost 5 bases and the J gene lost 3 bases, with 16 bases spanning the gap. This CDR3 spans 15 amino acids. In nucleotides, the CDR3 is TGTGCCAGCAGCATGAATCCAGGGCGGGAAGAGACCCAGTACTTC. This sequence encodes CASSMNPGREETQYF.

This clonotype was recorded at least ten times. The V gene is TRBV7-2, the J gene TRBJ1-5, with 8 nucleotides matching TRBD1. This CDR3 region has 14 residues. Germline values: CDR1 SGHTA, CDR2 FQGNSA. V shed 3 bases, J shed 7 bases, and the junction held 5 bases outside the gene matches. CDR3 DNA sequence: TGTGCCAGCAGCTTGGACAGGGTAAAACAGCCCCAGCATTTT. Amino acid sequence: CASSLDRVKQPQHF.

This rearrangement joins TRBV6-5 to TRBJ2-1, with 7 bases fitting TRBD1. Germline lookup yields CDR1 MNHEY and CDR2 SVGAGI. Unmatched junction bases numbered 4, after V lost 6 bases and J lost 2 bases. This CDR3 is built from 14 residues. CDR3 sequence (DNA): TGTGCCAGCAGGCCCGGGACAGCCTACAATGAGCAGTTCTTC. It codes for CASRPGTAYNEQFF.

This clonotype was detected only a few times. The CDR3: CASRETGKSSYNSPLHF. The CDR3 DNA is TGTGCCAGCAGGGAGACAGGGAAGAGCTCCTATAATTCACCCCTCCACTTT. V gene TRBV6-1 combines with J gene TRBJ1-6; 7 bases agree with TRBD1. After removal of 6 bases from V and 0 bases from J, the junction contained 8 bases not matched to a gene. CDR1 and CDR2 from the germline V gene are MNHNS and SASEGT. This CDR3 region has 17 residues.

This clonotype appeared a few times. The chain has TRBV19 and TRBJ2-2; 8 bases line up with TRBD1. This CDR3 region has 13 residues. Trimming cost V 10 bases and J 3 bases; bases outside gene matches: 4. Germline V gives CDR1 LNHDA, CDR2 SQIVND (reference sequence). The CDR3 DNA follows: TGTGCCACCCGGACAGGGCACACCGGGGAGCTGTTTTTT. The encoded protein is CATRTGHTGELFF. Variable domain in full (rest from reference TRBV19 and TRBJ2-2): DGGITQSPKYLFRKEGQNVTLSCEQNLNHDAMYWYRQDPGQGLRLIYYSQIVNDFQKGDIAEGYSVSREKKESFPLTVTSAQKNPTAFYLCATRTGHTGELFFGEGSRLTVL.

This chain links TRBV20-1 with TRBJ1-4; maybe TRBD1 (6 bases). Trimming pared 6 bases from V and 4 bases from J, leaving 15 bases between. The CDR3 is made up of 14 amino acids. Per germline, CDR1 DFQATT and CDR2 SNEGSKA (reference sequence). CDR3 sequence reads: CSAHGGGGNEKLFF. The CDR3 DNA follows: TGCAGTGCCCATGGGGGCGGGGGTAATGAAAAACTGTTTTTT.

This clonotype was seen repeatedly, ten times or more. The chain recombines TRBV7-2 with TRBJ1-2; TRBD1 aligns across 9 bases. The trim removed 5 bases at V and 7 bases at J, leaving 5 bases unmatched. Germline CDR1 and CDR2: SGHTA and FQGNSA. There are 13 residues in the CDR3. The CDR3 here is CASSPGQGSGYTF. In nucleotides, the CDR3 is TGTGCCAGCAGCCCTGGACAGGGGTCTGGCTACACCTTC.

The rearrangement links TRBV20-1 to TRBJ1-5; D gene unclear. This CDR3 contains 14 residues. Germline-derived CDR1 and CDR2 are DFQATT and SNEGSKA (reference sequence). Trimming stripped 3 bases from V and 7 bases from J, with 16 bases between. The CDR3 nucleotides read TGCAGTGCTAGTAGAGCCCGGGGTCGGCAGCCCCAGCATTTT. Its translation is CSASRARGRQPQHF.

This clonotype appeared many times. The CDR3 loop reads CASSQSSYGYTF. The CDR3 bases are TGTGCCAGCAGCCAATCTAGCTATGGCTACACCTTC. This chain links TRBV7-2 with TRBJ1-2; D unresolved. Deletions cut 5 bases from V and 4 bases from J, with 8 bases between. Germline V gene sequence: CDR1 SGHTA, CDR2 FQGNSA. The CDR3 totals 12 residues.

This clonotype was detected a few times. The chain uses TRBV20-1 and TRBJ2-5; D might be TRBD2 (5 bases). Trimming left V 0 bases short and J 10 bases short, with 12 bases between. The CDR3 consists of 12 residues. Germline lookup yields CDR1 DFQATT and CDR2 SNEGSKA (reference sequence). The CDR3 coding sequence is TGCAGTGCTAGAGATGCCGGGGTATTCCAGTACTTC. This translates into CSARDAGVFQYF.

J is TRBJ1-1 and V is TRBV6-5; 10 bases agree with TRBD1. J gave up 11 bases and V 4 bases, and 4 bases lay outside the gene matches. In germline, CDR1 is MNHEY, CDR2 SVGAGI. The CDR3 sequence is 12 residues long. The CDR3 DNA sequence: TGTGCCAGCAGTTTGACAGGGGGCAGTGCTTTCTTT. Protein sequence: CASSLTGGSAFF.

V and J are TRBV12-5 and TRBJ2-7; D not certain. The CDR3 consists of 13 residues. Looked up from germline, CDR1 is LGHNT and CDR2 is FRNRAP. V lost 2 bases, J lost 5 bases, and 10 bases lay in between. CDR3 DNA sequence: TGTGCTAGTGGTTTGACGCCCGACGACGAGCAGTACTTC. This gives the protein CASGLTPDDEQYF. The whole variable domain, filled in from reference TRBV12-5 and TRBJ2-7, reads DARVTQTPRHKVTEMGQEVTMRCQPILGHNTVFWYRQTMMQGLELLAYFRNRAPLDDSGMPKDRFSAEMPDATLATLKIQPSEPRDSAVYFCASGLTPDDEQYFGPGTRLTVT.

Concerning this clonotype itself: At one of its ends the junction is not consistent with the germline gene, which may arise from a read error. This chain joins TRBV4-3 and TRBJ1-5; no clear D. Per the germline V gene, CDR1 is LGHNA and CDR2 is YSLEER. The CDR3 is made up of 15 amino acids. The CDR3 region has the DNA TGCGCCAGCATCCAAGTGGCAGTTTACAATCAGCCCCAGCATTTT. As protein: CASIQVAVYNQPQHF.

This clonotype was seen only a few times. The gene calls are TRBV5-1 and TRBJ2-5; tentative D call: TRBD1 (8 bases). The CDR3 is 18 residues long. Germline CDR1 reads SGHRS; CDR2 reads YFSETQ. With 0 bases removed from V and 4 bases from J, the gap between germline ends came to 22 bases. CDR3 protein: CASSLEGGAGGFGETQYF. The DNA of the CDR3 is TGCGCCAGCAGCTTGGAAGGGGGGGCAGGGGGCTTCGGAGAGACCCAGTACTTC.